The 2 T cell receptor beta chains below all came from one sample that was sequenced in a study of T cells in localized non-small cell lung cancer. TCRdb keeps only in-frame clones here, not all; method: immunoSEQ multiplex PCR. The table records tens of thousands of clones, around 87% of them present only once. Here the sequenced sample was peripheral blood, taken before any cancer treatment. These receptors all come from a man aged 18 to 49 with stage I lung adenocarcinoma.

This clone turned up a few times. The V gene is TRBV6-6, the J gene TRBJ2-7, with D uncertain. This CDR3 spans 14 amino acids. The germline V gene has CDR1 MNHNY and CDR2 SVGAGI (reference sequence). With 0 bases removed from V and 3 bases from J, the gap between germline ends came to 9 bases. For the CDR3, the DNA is TGTGCCAGCAGTTACTCTCATGGCGGCTACGAGCAGTACTTC. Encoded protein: CASSYSHGGYEQYF.

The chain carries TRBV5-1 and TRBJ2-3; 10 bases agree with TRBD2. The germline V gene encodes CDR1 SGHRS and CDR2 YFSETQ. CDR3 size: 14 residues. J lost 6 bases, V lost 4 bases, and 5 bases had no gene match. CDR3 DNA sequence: TGCGCCAGCAGCCTTAGCGGGGGGTTCGATACGCAGTATTTT. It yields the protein CASSLSGGFDTQYF.